The 9 T cell receptor beta chains listed next were all sequenced from one sample in a study of T cells in Graves' hyperthyroidism and ophthalmopathy. TCR beta CDR3 regions were amplified from RNA. HTBI primers drove first-round RT-PCR of the TCR CDR3. TCRdb re-called the multiplex PCR reads with MiXCR, one entry per CDR3 protein. The sample carries hundreds of thousands of distinct CDR3 sequences, roughly 20% recorded once. Input material: blood. These receptors originate from a man aged 25-45 years with Graves' ophthalmopathy.

V gene TRBV6-2 or TRBV6-3 combines with J gene TRBJ2-7; 10 bases line up with TRBD2. With 10 bases clipped from V and 4 bases from J, the junction kept 10 bases outside the gene matches. Germline CDR1 reads MNHEY; CDR2 reads SVGEGT. The CDR3 loop spans 14 amino acids. The CDR3 loop reads CATTRLAGEYEQYF. For the CDR3, the DNA is TGTGCCACCACCCGGCTAGCGGGAGAATACGAGCAGTACTTC.

Regarding this clonotype: Here the CDR3 omits its conserved ending phenylalanine or tryptophan, so a read error is the likely source. J is TRBJ1-1 and V is TRBV11-1; D unresolved. This CDR3 has 14 residues. Trimming pared 5 bases from V and 2 bases from J, leaving 12 bases between. In germline, CDR1 is SGHAT, CDR2 FQDESV (reference sequence). Here the CDR3 reads CASSPRRTNTEAFL. Written as DNA, the CDR3 is TGTGCCAGCAGCCCGAGACGGACTAACACTGAAGCTTTCCTT.

This clonotype was recorded a few times. The CDR3 spells CASSTRQGGQPQHF. Written as DNA, the CDR3 is TGTGCCAGTAGTACGCGACAGGGCGGCCAGCCCCAGCATTTT. The chain links TRBV19 to TRBJ1-5; TRBD1 aligns across 7 bases. V lost 4 bases and J lost 7; bases outside the gene matches: 7. The length of the CDR3 is 14 residues. Germline assignment: CDR1 LNHDA and CDR2 SQIVND (reference sequence).

A few counts support this clonotype. V is TRBV5-1 and J is TRBJ1-2; possible D gene TRBD1, 5 bases. The germline CDR1 and CDR2 sequences are SGHRS and YFSETQ. V was shortened by 0 bases and J by 5 bases, with 11 bases between the two germline ends. The CDR3 sequence is 14 residues long. The CDR3 bases are TGCGCCAGCAGCTTGGGTGGCAGGGAATATGGCTACACCTTC. Translated, it gives CASSLGGREYGYTF.

This clonotype was counted ten times or more. The V call is TRBV24-1, the J call TRBJ2-3; 7 positions agree with TRBD2. The CDR3 is 19 amino acids. The trim removed 9 bases at V and 2 bases at J, leaving 22 bases unmatched. Germline CDR1 and CDR2: KGHDR and SFDVKD. The CDR3: CATGDNPSGFLRTTDTQYF. DNA of the CDR3: TGTGCCACCGGGGATAATCCTAGCGGATTCCTGAGGACCACAGATACGCAGTATTTT.

V usage is TRBV29-1 and J usage is TRBJ2-2, with 9 bases aligning to TRBD1. The V and J ends lost 4 bases and 5 bases, in that order; junction bases with no gene match: 8. This CDR3 comprises 15 residues. The germline gives CDR1 SQVTM, CDR2 ANQGSEA. CDR3 bases: TGCAGCGTTGTAATGGGACAGGGCTGGACCGGGGAGCTGTTTTTT. Its protein is CSVVMGQGWTGELFF.

At least ten counts were recorded for this clonotype. The chain carries TRBV18 and TRBJ2-3; 10 bases line up with TRBD2. This CDR3 has 16 amino acids. The J segment lost 3 bases and the V segment lost 5 bases, leaving 8 bases of the junction unmatched. Germline V gives CDR1 KGHSH, CDR2 LQKENI. This CDR3 is CASSILAGETTDTQYF. The CDR3 DNA sequence: TGTGCCAGCTCAATTCTAGCGGGAGAAACGACAGATACGCAGTATTTT.

This clonotype was recorded a few times. The chain joins TRBV20-1 to TRBJ2-1; TRBD2 aligns across 8 bases. The CDR3 extends over 15 amino acids. Germline lookup yields CDR1 DFQATT and CDR2 SNEGSKA (reference sequence). V was pared by 4 bases and J by 5 bases, with 10 bases of the junction left unmatched. Here the CDR3 reads CSATQQTSANNEQFF. Written as DNA, the CDR3 is TGCAGTGCTACACAGCAGACTAGCGCTAACAATGAGCAGTTCTTC.

The chain recombines TRBV7-9 with TRBJ1-1, with 7 bases that match TRBD1. V lost 5 bases, J lost 6 bases, and 15 bases stayed unmatched. The CDR3 runs to 16 residues. Per germline, CDR1 SEHNR and CDR2 FQNEAQ (reference sequence). The CDR3 loop reads CASSLTRGARSSEAFF. The CDR3 bases are TGTGCCAGCAGCCTTACCAGGGGGGCGCGAAGCTCTGAAGCTTTCTTT.